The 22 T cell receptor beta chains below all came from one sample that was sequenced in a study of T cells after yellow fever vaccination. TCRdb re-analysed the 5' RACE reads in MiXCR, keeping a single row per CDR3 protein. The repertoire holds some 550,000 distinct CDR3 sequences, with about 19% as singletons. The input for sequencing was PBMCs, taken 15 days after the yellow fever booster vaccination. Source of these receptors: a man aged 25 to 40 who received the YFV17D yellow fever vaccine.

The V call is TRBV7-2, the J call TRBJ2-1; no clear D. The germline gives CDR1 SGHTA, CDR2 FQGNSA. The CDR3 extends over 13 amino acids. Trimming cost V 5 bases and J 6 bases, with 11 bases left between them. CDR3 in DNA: TGTGCCAGCAGCCCCTTTTCCACCAATGAGCAGTTCTTC. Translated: CASSPFSTNEQFF.

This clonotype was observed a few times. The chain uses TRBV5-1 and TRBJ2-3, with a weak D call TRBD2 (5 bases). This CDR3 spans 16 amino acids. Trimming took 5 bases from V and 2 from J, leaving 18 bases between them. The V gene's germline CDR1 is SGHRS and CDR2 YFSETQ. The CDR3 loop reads CASRGGATMTTDTQYF. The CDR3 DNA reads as TGCGCCAGCAGAGGAGGAGCGACCATGACCACAGATACGCAGTATTTT.

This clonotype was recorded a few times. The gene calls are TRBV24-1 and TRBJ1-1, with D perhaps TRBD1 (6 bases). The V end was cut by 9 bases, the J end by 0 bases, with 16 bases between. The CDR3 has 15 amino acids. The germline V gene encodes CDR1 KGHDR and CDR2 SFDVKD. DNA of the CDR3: TGTGCCACCGCAAAGGGGAGGGGGATGAACACTGAAGCTTTCTTT. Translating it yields CATAKGRGMNTEAFF.

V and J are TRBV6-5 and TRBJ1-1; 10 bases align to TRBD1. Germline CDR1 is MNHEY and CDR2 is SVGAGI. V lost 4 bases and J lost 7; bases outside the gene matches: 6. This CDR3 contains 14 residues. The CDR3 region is CASSSPDRGYEAFF. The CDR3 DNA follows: TGTGCCAGCAGTTCCCCGGACAGGGGGTATGAAGCTTTCTTT.

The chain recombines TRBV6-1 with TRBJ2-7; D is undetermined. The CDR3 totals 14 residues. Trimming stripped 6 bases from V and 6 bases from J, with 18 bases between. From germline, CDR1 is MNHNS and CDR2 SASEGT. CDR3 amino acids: CASSPDAQLGEQYF. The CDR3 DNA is TGTGCCAGCAGCCCGGACGCCCAACTCGGCGAGCAGTACTTC.

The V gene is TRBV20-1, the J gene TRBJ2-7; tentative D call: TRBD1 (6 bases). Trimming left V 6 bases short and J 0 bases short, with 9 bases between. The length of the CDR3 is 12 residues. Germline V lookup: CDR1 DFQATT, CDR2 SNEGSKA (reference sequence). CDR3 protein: CSAKQGSYEQYF. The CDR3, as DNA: TGCAGTGCAAAACAGGGCTCCTACGAGCAGTACTTC.

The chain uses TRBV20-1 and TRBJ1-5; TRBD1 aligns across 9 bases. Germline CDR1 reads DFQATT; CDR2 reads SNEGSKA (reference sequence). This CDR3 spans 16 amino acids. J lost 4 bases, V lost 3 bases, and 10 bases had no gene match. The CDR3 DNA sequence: TGCAGTGCTAGTCCCCCAACAGGGGGCCTTAATCAGCCCCAGCATTTT. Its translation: CSASPPTGGLNQPQHF.

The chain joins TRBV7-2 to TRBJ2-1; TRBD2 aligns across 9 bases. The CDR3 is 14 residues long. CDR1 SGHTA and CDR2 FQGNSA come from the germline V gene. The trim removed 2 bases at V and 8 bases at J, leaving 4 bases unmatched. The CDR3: CASSLQREVYEQFF. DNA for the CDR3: TGTGCCAGCAGCTTACAGCGGGAGGTCTATGAGCAGTTCTTC.

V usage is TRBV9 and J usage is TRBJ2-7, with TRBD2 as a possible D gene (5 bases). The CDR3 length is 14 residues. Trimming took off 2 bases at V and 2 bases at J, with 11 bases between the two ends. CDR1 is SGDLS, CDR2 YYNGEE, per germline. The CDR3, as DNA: TGTGCCAGCAGCGTTTCGGGGTCAGCCTACGAGCAGTACTTC. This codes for CASSVSGSAYEQYF.

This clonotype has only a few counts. The DNA of the CDR3 is TGCAGTGCTAGAGAAAGACAGAGGCGCGAGACCCAGTACTTC. It is translated as CSARERQRRETQYF. The chain links TRBV20-1 to TRBJ2-5, with D tentatively TRBD1 (5 bases). Germline CDR1 reads DFQATT; CDR2 reads SNEGSKA (reference sequence). The CDR3 loop spans 14 amino acids. V shed 0 bases and J shed 5 bases, with 13 bases lying between them.

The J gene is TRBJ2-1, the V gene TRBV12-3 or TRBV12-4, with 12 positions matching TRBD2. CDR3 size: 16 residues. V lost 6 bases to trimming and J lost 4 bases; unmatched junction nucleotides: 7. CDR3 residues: CASSPALAGGYNEQFF. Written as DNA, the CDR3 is TGTGCCAGCAGCCCGGCCCTAGCGGGAGGGTACAATGAGCAGTTCTTC.

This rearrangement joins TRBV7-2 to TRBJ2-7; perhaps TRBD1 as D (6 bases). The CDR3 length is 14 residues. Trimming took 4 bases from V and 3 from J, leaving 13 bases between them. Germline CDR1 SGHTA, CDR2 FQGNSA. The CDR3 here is CASSSLGTNYEQYF. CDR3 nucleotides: TGTGCCAGCAGCTCCCTTGGGACAAACTACGAGCAGTACTTC.

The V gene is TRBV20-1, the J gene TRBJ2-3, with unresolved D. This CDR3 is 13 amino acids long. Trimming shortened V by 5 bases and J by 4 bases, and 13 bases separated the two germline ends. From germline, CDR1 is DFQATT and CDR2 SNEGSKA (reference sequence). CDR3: CSAFRQTADTQYF. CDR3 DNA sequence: TGCAGTGCTTTCCGTCAAACTGCAGATACGCAGTATTTT.

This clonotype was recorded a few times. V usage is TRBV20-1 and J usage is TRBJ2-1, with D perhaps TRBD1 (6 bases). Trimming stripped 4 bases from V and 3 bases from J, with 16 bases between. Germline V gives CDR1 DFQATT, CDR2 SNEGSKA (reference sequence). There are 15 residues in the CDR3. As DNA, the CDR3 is TGCAGTGCTATTCTACAGGGCCGAGGCTACAATGAGCAGTTCTTC. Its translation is CSAILQGRGYNEQFF.

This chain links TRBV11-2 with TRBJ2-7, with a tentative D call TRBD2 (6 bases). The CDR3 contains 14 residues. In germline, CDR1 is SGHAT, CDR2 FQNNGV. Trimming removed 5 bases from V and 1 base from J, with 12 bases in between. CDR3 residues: CASSEGLPSYEQYF. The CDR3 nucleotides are TGTGCCAGCAGCGAGGGACTTCCTTCCTACGAGCAGTACTTC. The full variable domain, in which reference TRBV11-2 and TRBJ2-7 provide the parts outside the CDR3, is EAGVAQSPRYKIIEKRQSVAFWCNPISGHATLYWYQQILGQGPKLLIQFQNNGVVDDSQLPKDRFSAERLKGVDSTLKIQPAKLEDSAVYLCASSEGLPSYEQYFGPGTRLTVT.

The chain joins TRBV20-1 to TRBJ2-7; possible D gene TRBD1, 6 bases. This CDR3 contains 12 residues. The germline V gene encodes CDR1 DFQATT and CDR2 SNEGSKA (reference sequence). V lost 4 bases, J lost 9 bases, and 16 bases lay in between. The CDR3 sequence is CSATRAGQTQYF. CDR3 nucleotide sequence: TGCAGTGCTACAAGGGCCGGACAGACGCAGTACTTC.

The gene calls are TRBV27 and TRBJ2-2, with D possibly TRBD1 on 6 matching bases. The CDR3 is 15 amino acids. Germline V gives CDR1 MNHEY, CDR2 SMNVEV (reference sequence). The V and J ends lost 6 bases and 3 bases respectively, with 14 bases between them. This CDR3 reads CASRSTGFDTGELFF. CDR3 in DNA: TGTGCCAGCAGATCCACAGGGTTCGACACCGGGGAGCTGTTTTTT.

CDR3 residues: CSALRGAGNTEAFF. The CDR3 bases are TGCAGTGCTTTGAGGGGCGCGGGAAACACTGAAGCTTTCTTT. The chain combines TRBV20-1 with TRBJ1-1, with D possibly TRBD1 on 5 matching bases. Germline-derived CDR1 and CDR2 are DFQATT and SNEGSKA (reference sequence). Trimming took 5 bases from V and 2 from J, leaving 15 bases between them. CDR3 length: 14 residues.

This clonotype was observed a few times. CDR3 in amino acids: CASKLQGYTGELFF. The CDR3 region has the DNA TGTGCCAGCAAATTACAGGGGTACACCGGGGAGCTGTTTTTT. The V and J genes are TRBV7-2 and TRBJ2-2, with 7 bases fitting TRBD1. V lost 7 bases and J lost 3; bases outside the gene matches: 5. The V gene's germline CDR1 is SGHTA and CDR2 FQGNSA. The CDR3 totals 14 residues. Together with reference TRBV7-2 and TRBJ2-2, the CDR3 gives the full variable domain: GAGVSQSPSNKVTEKGKDVELRCDPISGHTALYWYRQSLGQGLEFLIYFQGNSAPDKSGLPSDRFSAERTGGSVSTLTIQRTQQEDSAVYLCASKLQGYTGELFFGEGSRLTVL.

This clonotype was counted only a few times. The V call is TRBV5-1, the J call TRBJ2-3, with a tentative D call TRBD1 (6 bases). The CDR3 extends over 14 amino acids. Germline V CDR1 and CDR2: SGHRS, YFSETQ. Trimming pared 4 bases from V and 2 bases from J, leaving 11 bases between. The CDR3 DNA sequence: TGCGCCAGCAGCCTCCGGGACAACACAGATACGCAGTATTTT. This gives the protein CASSLRDNTDTQYF.

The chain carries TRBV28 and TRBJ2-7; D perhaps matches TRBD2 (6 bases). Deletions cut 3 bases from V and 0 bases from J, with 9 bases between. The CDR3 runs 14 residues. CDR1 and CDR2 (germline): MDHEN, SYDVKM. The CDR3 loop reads CASSFYGSSYEQYF. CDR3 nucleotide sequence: TGTGCCAGCAGTTTCTACGGGAGCTCCTACGAGCAGTACTTC.

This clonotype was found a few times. The CDR3: CASSLEAGVTGELFF. For the CDR3, the DNA is TGCGCCAGCAGCTTGGAAGCGGGAGTCACCGGGGAGCTGTTTTTT. V usage is TRBV5-1 and J usage is TRBJ2-2; 8 nucleotides agree with TRBD2. Trimming removed 0 bases from V and 4 bases from J; junction bases left unmatched: 2. In germline, CDR1 is SGHRS, CDR2 YFSETQ. The CDR3 runs to 15 residues.